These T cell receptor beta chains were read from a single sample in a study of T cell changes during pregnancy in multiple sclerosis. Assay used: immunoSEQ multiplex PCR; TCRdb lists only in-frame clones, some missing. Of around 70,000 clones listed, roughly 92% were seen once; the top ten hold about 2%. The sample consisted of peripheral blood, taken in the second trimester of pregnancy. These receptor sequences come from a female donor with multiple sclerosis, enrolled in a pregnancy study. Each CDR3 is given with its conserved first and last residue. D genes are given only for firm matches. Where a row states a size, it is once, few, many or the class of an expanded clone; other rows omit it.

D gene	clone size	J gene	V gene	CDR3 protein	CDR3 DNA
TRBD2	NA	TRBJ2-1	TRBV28	CASTHWTSGSTNEQFF	TGTGCCAGCACCCATTGGACTAGCGGGAGTACTAATGAGCAGTTCTTC
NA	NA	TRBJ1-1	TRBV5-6	CASSLVAGEWDTEAFF	TGTGCCAGCAGCTTGGTGGCAGGCGAATGGGACACTGAAGCTTTCTTT
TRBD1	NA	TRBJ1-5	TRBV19	CASSLQTGVNQPQHF	TGTGCCAGTAGTCTGCAGACAGGGGTGAATCAGCCCCAGCATTTT
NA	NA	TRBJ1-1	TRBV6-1	CASSGQEVTEAFF	TGTGCCAGCAGTGGACAGGAGGTCACTGAAGCTTTCTTT
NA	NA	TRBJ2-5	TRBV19	CASSRGQEETQYF	TGTGCCAGTAGCCGCGGACAAGAAGAGACCCAGTACTTC
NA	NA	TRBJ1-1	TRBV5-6	CASSLTRQANTEAFF	TGTGCCAGCAGCTTAACTCGACAGGCGAACACTGAAGCTTTCTTT
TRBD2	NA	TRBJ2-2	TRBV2	CASRGTSGYTGELFF	TGTGCCAGCAGAGGGACTAGCGGGTACACCGGGGAGCTGTTTTTT
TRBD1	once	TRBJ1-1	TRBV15	CATSLQGDTEAFF	TGTGCCACCAGCTTACAGGGGGATACTGAAGCTTTCTTT
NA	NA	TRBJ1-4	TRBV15	CATSKAGGGEKLFF	TGTGCCACCAGCAAGGCCGGGGGAGGTGAAAAACTGTTTTTT
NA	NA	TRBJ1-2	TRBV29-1	CSVEEEDYGYTF	TGCAGCGTTGAAGAGGAGGACTATGGCTACACCTTC
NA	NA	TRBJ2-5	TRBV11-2	CASSFGGPRSGTQYF	TGTGCCAGCAGCTTCGGCGGGCCAAGATCAGGGACCCAGTACTTC
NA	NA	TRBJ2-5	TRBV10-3	CATRGSQETQYF	TGTGCCACTCGGGGGAGCCAAGAGACCCAGTACTTC
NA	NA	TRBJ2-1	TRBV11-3	CASSLGRSYNEQFF	TGTGCCAGCAGCTTAGGTAGAAGCTACAATGAGCAGTTCTTC
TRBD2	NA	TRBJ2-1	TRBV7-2	CASSREGFNEQFF	TGTGCCAGCAGCCGGGAGGGATTCAATGAGCAGTTCTTC
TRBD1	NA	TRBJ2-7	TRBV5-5	CASSLGQGRTYEQYF	TGTGCCAGCAGCTTGGGACAGGGTAGGACCTACGAGCAGTACTTC
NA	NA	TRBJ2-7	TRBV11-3	CASSRDSYSYEQYF	TGTGCCAGCAGTCGGGACTCTTACTCCTACGAGCAGTACTTC
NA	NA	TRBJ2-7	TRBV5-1	CASTSLGHSYEQYF	TGCGCCAGCACCTCACTGGGACACTCCTACGAGCAGTACTTC
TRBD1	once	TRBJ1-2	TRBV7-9	CASSSLRTGTYGYTF	TGTGCCAGCAGCTCTCTGCGGACAGGGACTTATGGCTACACCTTC
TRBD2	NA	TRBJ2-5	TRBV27	CASSPPWREGHETQYF	TGTGCCAGCAGTCCCCCCTGGCGGGAGGGCCACGAGACCCAGTACTTC
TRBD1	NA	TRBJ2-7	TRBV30	CAWRRDRGFYEQYF	TGTGCCTGGAGAAGGGACAGGGGGTTCTACGAGCAGTACTTC
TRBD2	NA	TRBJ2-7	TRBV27	CASSFFPRTSGRGEQYF	TGTGCCAGCAGTTTTTTCCCGAGGACTAGCGGGAGAGGAGAGCAGTACTTC
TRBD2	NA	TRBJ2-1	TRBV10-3	CAISESGLAAYEQFF	TGTGCCATCAGTGAGTCGGGACTAGCGGCGTATGAGCAGTTCTTC
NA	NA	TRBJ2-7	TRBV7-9	CASGLEFYEQYF	TGTGCCAGTGGGCTTGAATTCTACGAGCAGTACTTC
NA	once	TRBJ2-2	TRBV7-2	CASSYLRTGELFF	TGTGCCAGCAGCTACCTTCGGACCGGGGAGCTGTTTTTT
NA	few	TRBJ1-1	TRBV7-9	CASSLVVQGEAFF	TGTGCCAGCAGCTTAGTGGTTCAGGGTGAAGCTTTCTTT
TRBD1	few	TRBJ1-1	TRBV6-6	CASSIGQVEAFF	TGTGCCAGCAGTATCGGACAGGTTGAAGCTTTCTTT
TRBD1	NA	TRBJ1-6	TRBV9	CASSVGAGQNNSPLHF	TGTGCCAGCAGCGTAGGGGCGGGACAGAATAATTCACCCCTCCACTTT
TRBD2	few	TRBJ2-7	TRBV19	CASSTMMTSGSVPYEQYF	TGTGCCAGTAGTACCATGATGACTAGCGGGAGTGTTCCCTACGAGCAGTACTTC
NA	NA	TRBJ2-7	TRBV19	CASSRRGGGYEQYF	TGTGCCAGTAGTAGGAGGGGGGGCGGTTACGAGCAGTACTTC
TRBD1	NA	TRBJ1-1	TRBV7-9	CASSPGRQGGTEAFF	TGTGCCAGCAGCCCGGGGAGACAGGGAGGCACTGAAGCTTTCTTT
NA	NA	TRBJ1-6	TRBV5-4	CASSSYTGIYSPLHF	TGTGCCAGCAGCAGCTACACAGGGATTTATTCACCCCTCCACTTT
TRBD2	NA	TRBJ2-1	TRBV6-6	CASSYRAGGFNEQFF	TGTGCCAGCAGTTACCGAGCGGGGGGGTTCAATGAGCAGTTCTTC
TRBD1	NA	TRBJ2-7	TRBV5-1	CASSSGGSEQYF	TGCGCCAGCAGCTCAGGGGGTAGCGAGCAGTACTTC
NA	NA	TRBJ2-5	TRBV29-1	CSVKKTGPGETQYF	TGCAGCGTTAAAAAAACAGGGCCAGGAGAGACCCAGTACTTC
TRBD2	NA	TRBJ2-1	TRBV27	CASSPLAGGYNEQFF	TGTGCCAGCAGTCCCCTAGCGGGGGGCTACAATGAGCAGTTCTTC